The clone carrying this T cell receptor beta chain occurred many times. The record originates from a study of blood T cell repertoires in COVID-19. Some clones are missing from TCRdb's copy, which holds only in-frame ones; the method was immunoSEQ multiplex PCR. The table records some 460,000 clones, about nine tenths of them present only once. Germline lookup yields CDR1 SNHLY and CDR2 FYNNEI. The V end lost 7 bases, the J end lost 5 bases, and 8 bases lay between the germline ends. This CDR3 is 11 amino acids long. The sequencing sample was made of PBMCs or T cells enriched from blood (not recorded which). The chain has TRBV2 and TRBJ2-5; no firm D call. This clonotype was sampled from a woman aged 18 to 35 who had recovered from COVID-19. CDR3 protein: CASKLSETQYF. CDR3 DNA sequence: TGTGCCAGCAAATTAAGCGAGACCCAGTACTTC.